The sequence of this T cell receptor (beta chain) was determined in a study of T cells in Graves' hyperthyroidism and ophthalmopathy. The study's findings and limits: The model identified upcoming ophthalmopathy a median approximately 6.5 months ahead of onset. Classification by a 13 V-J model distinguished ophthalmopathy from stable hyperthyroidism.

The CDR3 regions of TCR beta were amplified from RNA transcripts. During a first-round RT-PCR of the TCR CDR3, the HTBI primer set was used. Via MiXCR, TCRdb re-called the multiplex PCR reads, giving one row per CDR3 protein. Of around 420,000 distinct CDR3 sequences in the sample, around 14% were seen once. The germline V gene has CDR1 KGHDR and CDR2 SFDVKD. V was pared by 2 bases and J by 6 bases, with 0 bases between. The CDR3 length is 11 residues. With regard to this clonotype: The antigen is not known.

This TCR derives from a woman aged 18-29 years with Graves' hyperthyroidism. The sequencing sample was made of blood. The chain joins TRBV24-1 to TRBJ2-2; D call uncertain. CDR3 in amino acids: CATSDSGELFF. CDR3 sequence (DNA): TGTGCCACCAGTGATTCCGGGGAGCTGTTTTTT.